These T cell receptor beta chains were read from a single sample in a study of cytomegalovirus exposure and HLA in healthy donors. Using immunoSEQ multiplex PCR, the repertoire was profiled, and TCRdb retains in-frame clones only, with some absent. This table holds almost 200,000 clones, approximately 79% found once. Sequences were obtained from PBMCs. The receptors come from a woman in her twenties or thirties in good health and CMV-seropositive. Each CDR3 is given with its conserved first and last residue. The order of the fields is CDR3 DNA, CDR3 protein, J gene, V gene, clone size, D gene. D genes are given only for firm matches. Only some rows state a clone size, as once, few, many or a class for expanded clones.

TGTGCCAGCTCACCACCGTCTGCGGGAGTAATGAACAATGAGCAGTTCTTC | CASSPPSAGVMNNEQFF | TRBJ2-1 | TRBV18 | . | TRBD2
TGTGCCAGCGGAGCGAATGAGCAGTTCTTC | CASGANEQFF | TRBJ2-1 | TRBV11-2 | . | .
TGTGCCAGCAGCCCCATAGCGGGGGCCGCCGAGCAGTACTTC | CASSPIAGAAEQYF | TRBJ2-7 | TRBV6-6 | once | TRBD2
TGCGCCAGCAGCCACCAACGGACAAGGGGAAACCATGGCTACACCTTC | CASSHQRTRGNHGYTF | TRBJ1-2 | TRBV4-3 | once | .
TGTGCCATCAGGGAGAGCGGGGGGGCCTTGGATGAGCAGTTCTTC | CAIRESGGALDEQFF | TRBJ2-1 | TRBV10-3 | . | TRBD2
TGTGCCACTAAACAGGTTCCCGAGCAGTACTTC | CATKQVPEQYF | TRBJ2-7 | TRBV28 | once | .
TGCGCCAGCAGCCGTGGGACTTCAACCGGGGAGCTGTTTTTT | CASSRGTSTGELFF | TRBJ2-2 | TRBV5-1 | . | .
TGTGCCACCTGGAAGGAGGGCGTTGAAGCTTTCTTT | CATWKEGVEAFF | TRBJ1-1 | TRBV10-3 | . | .
TGTGCCAGCAGAAAGCGGGGGGGAAGCTCCTACAATGAGCAGTTCTTC | CASRKRGGSSYNEQFF | TRBJ2-1 | TRBV27 | . | TRBD2
TGTGCCAGCTGGGGGGGGACTAGCATCCACGAGCAGTACTTC | CASWGGTSIHEQYF | TRBJ2-7 | TRBV6-6 | . | TRBD2
TGCAGCGGTCCCGGGACAGGGAATGAAAAACTGTTTTTT | CSGPGTGNEKLFF | TRBJ1-4 | TRBV29-1 | . | TRBD1
TGTGCCAGCAGCGTAAGCGGTGCCGCCCGCAATGAGCAGTTCTTC | CASSVSGAARNEQFF | TRBJ2-1 | TRBV9 | . | .
TGTGCCAGTAGTATGGGAGACAGGGCGAGCTCCTACGAGCAGTACTTC | CASSMGDRASSYEQYF | TRBJ2-7 | TRBV19 | . | TRBD1
TGTGCCAGCAGCTTAGATCTGGGACAGGGGGGCACCTACGAGCAGTACTTC | CASSLDLGQGGTYEQYF | TRBJ2-7 | TRBV11-3 | . | TRBD1
TGCGCCAGCAGCTACACCGTCTCAGTGGGAGGGGGCTCTGGGGCCAACGTCCTGACTTTC | CASSYTVSVGGGSGANVLTF | TRBJ2-6 | TRBV4-3 | . | .
TGTGCCAGCAGCTCAGGGGGGACAGGGCAGCGCAATGAGCAGTTCTTC | CASSSGGTGQRNEQFF | TRBJ2-1 | TRBV5-4 | . | TRBD1
TGTGCCAGCAGCAGGGAGGGGAGCAAAAACATTCAGTACTTC | CASSREGSKNIQYF | TRBJ2-4 | TRBV4-2 | . | TRBD2
TGTGCCAGCACCGTACAGGGAAGCACAGATACGCAGTATTTT | CASTVQGSTDTQYF | TRBJ2-3 | TRBV2 | few | .
TGTGCCAGCAGTAGGCCCTGGACAGGGGGTAACACTGAAGCTTTCTTT | CASSRPWTGGNTEAFF | TRBJ1-1 | TRBV5-6 | once | TRBD1
TGTGCCAGCAGCTTAAACAGGAGAACTGGAAACACCATATATTTT | CASSLNRRTGNTIYF | TRBJ1-3 | TRBV11-2 | . | .
TGTGCCAGCAGTTACGAGGGTACCTACAATGAGCAGTTCTTC | CASSYEGTYNEQFF | TRBJ2-1 | TRBV6-6 | . | .
TGTGCCAACCCGCACAGGGCAACTAATGAAAAACTGTTTTTT | CANPHRATNEKLFF | TRBJ1-4 | TRBV18 | . | .